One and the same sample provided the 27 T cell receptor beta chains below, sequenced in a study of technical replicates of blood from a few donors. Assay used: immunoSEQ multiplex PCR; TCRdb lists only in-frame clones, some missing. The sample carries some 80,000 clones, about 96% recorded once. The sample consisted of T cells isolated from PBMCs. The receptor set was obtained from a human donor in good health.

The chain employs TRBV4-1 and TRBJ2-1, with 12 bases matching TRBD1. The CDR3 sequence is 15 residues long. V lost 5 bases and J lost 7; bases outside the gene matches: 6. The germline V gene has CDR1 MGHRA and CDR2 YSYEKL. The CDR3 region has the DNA TGCGCCAGCAGCTTGCGGGACAGGGGGCTTAATGAGCAGTTCTTC. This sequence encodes CASSLRDRGLNEQFF.

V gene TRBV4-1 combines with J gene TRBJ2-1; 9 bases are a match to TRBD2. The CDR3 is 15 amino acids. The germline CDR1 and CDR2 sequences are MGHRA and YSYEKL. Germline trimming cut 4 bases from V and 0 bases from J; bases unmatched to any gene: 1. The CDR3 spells CASSLSGSSYNEQFF. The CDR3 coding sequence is TGCGCCAGCAGCCTTAGCGGGAGCTCCTACAATGAGCAGTTCTTC.

CDR3 nucleotide sequence: TGTGCCAGTAGGAGCGGGAGGGCCTACAATGAGCAGTTCTTC. It yields the protein CASRSGRAYNEQFF. The rearrangement links TRBV19 to TRBJ2-1; TRBD2 agrees at 10 bases. V gave up 6 bases and J gave up 2 bases; unmatched junction bases: 1. This CDR3 is 14 amino acids long. Germline V gene lookup returns CDR1 LNHDA and CDR2 SQIVND (reference sequence).

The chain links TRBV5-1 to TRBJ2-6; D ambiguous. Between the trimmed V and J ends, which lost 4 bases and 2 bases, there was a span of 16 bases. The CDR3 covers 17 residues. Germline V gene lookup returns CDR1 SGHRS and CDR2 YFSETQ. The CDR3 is CASSQNIPGAGANVLTF. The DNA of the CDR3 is TGCGCCAGCAGCCAAAATATACCAGGTGCTGGGGCCAACGTCCTGACTTTC.

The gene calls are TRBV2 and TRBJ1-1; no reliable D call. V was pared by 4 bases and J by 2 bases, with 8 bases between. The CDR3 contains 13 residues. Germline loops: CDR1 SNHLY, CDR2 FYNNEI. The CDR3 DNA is TGTGCCAGCAGTGGTGAGGCAAACACTGAAGCTTTCTTT. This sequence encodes CASSGEANTEAFF.

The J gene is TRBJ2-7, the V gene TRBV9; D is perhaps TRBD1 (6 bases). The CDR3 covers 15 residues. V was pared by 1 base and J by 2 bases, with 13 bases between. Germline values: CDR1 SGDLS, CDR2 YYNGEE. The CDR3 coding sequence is TGTGCCAGCAGCGTATCTGGGACATTGACCTACGAGCAGTACTTC. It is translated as CASSVSGTLTYEQYF.

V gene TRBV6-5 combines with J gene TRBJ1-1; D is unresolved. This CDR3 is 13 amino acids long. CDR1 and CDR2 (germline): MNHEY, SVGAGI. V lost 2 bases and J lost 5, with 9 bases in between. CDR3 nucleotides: TGTGCCAGCAGTTACCTTAGTCGGACTGAAGCTTTCTTT. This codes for CASSYLSRTEAFF.

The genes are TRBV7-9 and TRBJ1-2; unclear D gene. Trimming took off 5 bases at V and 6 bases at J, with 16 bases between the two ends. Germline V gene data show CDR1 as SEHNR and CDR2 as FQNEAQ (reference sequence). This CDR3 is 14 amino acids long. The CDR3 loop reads CASSLLRGGDGYTF. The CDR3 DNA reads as TGTGCCAGCAGCCTGCTACGAGGCGGGGATGGCTACACCTTC.

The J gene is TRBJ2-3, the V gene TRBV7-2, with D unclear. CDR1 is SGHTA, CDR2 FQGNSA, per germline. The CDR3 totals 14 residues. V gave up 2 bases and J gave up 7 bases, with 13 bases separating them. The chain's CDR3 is CASSLLYSPNTQYF. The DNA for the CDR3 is TGTGCCAGCAGCTTACTGTATTCGCCTAATACGCAGTATTTT. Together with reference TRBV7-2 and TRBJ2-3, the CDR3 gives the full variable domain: GAGVSQSPSNKVTEKGKDVELRCDPISGHTALYWYRQSLGQGLEFLIYFQGNSAPDKSGLPSDRFSAERTGGSVSTLTIQRTQQEDSAVYLCASSLLYSPNTQYFGPGTRLTVL.

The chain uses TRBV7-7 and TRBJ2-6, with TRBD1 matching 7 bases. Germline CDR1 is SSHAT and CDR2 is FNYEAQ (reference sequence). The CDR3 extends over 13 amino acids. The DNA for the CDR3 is TGTGCAGGGGGCCTCTCTGGGGCCAACGTCCTGACTTTC. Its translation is CAGGLSGANVLTF.

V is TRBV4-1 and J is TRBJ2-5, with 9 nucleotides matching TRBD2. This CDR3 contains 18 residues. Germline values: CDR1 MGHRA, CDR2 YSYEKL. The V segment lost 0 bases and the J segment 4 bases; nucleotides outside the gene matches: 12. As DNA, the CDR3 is TGCGCCAGCAGCCAAGATCGAAGCTGGAGCGGGAGGAGAGAGACCCAGTACTTC. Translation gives CASSQDRSWSGRRETQYF.

As DNA, the CDR3 is TGTGCCAGCACTCTCCAATGGGGGACAGGGAATGGCTACACCTTC. It specifies CASTLQWGTGNGYTF. The J gene is TRBJ1-2, the V gene TRBV2; TRBD1 agrees at 9 bases. The V segment lost 7 bases and the J segment 6 bases; nucleotides outside the gene matches: 12. This CDR3 is built from 15 residues. Germline assignment: CDR1 SNHLY and CDR2 FYNNEI.

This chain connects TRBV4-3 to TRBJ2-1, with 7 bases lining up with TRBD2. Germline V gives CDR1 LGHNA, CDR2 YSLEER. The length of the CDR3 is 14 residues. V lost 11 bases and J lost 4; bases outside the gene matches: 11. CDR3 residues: CAASTSVGYNEQFF. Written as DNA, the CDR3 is TGCGCCGCCTCAACTAGCGTCGGATACAATGAGCAGTTCTTC.

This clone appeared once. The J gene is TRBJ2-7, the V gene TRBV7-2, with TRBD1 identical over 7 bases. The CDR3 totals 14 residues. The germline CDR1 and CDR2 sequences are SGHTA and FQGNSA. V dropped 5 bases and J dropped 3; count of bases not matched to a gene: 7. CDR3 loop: CASSPRDRVYEQYF. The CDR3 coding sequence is TGTGCCAGCAGCCCCCGGGACAGAGTCTACGAGCAGTACTTC.

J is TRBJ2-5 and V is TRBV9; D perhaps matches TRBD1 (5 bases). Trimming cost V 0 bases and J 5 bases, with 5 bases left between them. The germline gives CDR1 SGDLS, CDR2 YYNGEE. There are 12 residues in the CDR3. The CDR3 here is CASSVAGETQYF. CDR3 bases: TGTGCCAGCAGCGTAGCAGGGGAGACCCAGTACTTC.

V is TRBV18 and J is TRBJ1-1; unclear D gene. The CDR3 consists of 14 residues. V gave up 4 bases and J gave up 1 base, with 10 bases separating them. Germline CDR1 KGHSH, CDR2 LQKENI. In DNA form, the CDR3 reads TGTGCCAGCTCACGAGAAGTTTCGAACACTGAAGCTTTCTTT. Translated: CASSREVSNTEAFF. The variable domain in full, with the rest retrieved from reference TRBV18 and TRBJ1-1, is NAGVMQNPRHLVRRRGQEARLRCSPMKGHSHVYWYRQLPEEGLKFMVYLQKENIIDESGMPKERFSAEFPKEGPSILRIQQVVRGDSAAYFCASSREVSNTEAFFGQGTRLTVV.

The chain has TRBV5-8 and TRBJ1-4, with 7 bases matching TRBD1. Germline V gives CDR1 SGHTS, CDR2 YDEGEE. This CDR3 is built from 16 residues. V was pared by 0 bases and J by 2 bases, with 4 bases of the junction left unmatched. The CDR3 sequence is CASSLGQGKTNEKLFF. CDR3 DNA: TGTGCCAGCAGCTTGGGACAGGGCAAGACTAATGAAAAACTGTTTTTT.

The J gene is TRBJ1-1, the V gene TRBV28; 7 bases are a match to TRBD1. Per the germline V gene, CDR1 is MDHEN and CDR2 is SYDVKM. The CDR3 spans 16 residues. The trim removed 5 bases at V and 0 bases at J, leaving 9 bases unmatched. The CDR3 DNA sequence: TGTGCCAGCAGTCCCCCCCAGGGACAGATGAACACTGAAGCTTTCTTT. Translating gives CASSPPQGQMNTEAFF.

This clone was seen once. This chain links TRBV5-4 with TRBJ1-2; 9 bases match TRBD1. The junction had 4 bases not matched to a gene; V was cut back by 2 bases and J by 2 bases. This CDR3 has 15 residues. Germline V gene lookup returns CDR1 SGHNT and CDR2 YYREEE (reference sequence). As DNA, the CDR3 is TGTGCCAGCAGCTTTCCACAGGGGGCGAACTATGGCTACACCTTC. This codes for CASSFPQGANYGYTF.

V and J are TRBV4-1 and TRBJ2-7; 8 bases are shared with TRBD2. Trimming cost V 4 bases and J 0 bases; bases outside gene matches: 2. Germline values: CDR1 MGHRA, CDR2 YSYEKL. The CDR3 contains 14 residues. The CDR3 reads CASSRGTSSYEQYF. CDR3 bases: TGCGCCAGCAGCCGAGGGACTAGCTCCTACGAGCAGTACTTC.

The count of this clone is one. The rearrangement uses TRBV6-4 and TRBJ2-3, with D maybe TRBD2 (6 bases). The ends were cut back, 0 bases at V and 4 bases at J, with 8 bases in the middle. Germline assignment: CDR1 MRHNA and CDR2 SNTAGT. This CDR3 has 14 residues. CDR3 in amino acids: CASSDSWEADTQYF. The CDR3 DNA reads TGTGCCAGCAGTGACTCATGGGAGGCAGATACGCAGTATTTT.

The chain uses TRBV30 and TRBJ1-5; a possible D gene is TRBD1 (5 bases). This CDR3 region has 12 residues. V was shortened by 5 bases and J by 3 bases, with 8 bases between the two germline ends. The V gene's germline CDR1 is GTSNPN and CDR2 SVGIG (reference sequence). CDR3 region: CAWQGDNQPQHF. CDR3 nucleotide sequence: TGTGCCTGGCAGGGCGACAATCAGCCCCAGCATTTT.

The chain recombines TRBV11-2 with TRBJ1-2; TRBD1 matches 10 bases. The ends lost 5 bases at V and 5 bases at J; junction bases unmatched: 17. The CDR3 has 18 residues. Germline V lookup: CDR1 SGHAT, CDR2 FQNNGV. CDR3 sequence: CASSPLRDRGAGYYGYTF. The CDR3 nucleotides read TGTGCCAGCAGCCCGCTCCGGGACAGGGGCGCTGGTTATTATGGCTACACCTTC.

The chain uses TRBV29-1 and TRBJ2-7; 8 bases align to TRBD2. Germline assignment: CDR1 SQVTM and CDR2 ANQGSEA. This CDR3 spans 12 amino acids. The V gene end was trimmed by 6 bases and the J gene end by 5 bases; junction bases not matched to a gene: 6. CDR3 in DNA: TGCAGCGTGGGTAGCGGGACCCACGAGCAGTACTTC. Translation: CSVGSGTHEQYF.

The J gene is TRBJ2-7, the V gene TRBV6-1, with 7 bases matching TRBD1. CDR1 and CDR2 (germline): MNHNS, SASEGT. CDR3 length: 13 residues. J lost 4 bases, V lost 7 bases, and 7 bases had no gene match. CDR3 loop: CASNRDSNYEQYF. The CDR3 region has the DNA TGTGCCAGCAACCGGGACAGTAATTACGAGCAGTACTTC.

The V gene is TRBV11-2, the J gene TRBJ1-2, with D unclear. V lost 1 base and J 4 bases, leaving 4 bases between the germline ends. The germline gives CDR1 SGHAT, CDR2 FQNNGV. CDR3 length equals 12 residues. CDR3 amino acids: CASSLAVYGYTF. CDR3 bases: TGTGCCAGCAGCTTAGCTGTCTATGGCTACACCTTC.

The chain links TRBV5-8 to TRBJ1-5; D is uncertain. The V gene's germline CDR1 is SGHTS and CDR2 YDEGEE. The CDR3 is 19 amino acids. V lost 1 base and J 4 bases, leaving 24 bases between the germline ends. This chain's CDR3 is CASSLYTAPTNIKNQPQHF. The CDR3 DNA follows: TGTGCCAGCAGCTTGTATACAGCCCCTACCAACATTAAAAATCAGCCCCAGCATTTT.